The 21 T cell receptor beta chains in this list originate from one sample, sequenced in a study of shared T cell receptors in the human thymus. Assay: immunoSEQ multiplex PCR; the TCRdb copy retains only in-frame clones and omits some. The sample has roughly 700,000 clones, roughly 90% seen once. This sample also appeared in a second study, on human thymus T cells.

Sequencing was performed on thymocytes. Every receptor here comes from a boy younger than two with a congenital heart defect.

The V call is TRBV10-1, the J call TRBJ2-2, with TRBD2 as a possible D gene (6 bases). The V end lost 3 bases, the J end lost 2 bases, and 13 bases lay between the germline ends. This CDR3 has 16 residues. Germline CDR1 and CDR2: WNHNN and SYGVQD (reference sequence). In nucleotides, the CDR3 is TGCGCCAGCAGTGAAGGAGGGTTTCCAAACACCGGGGAGCTGTTTTTT. Amino acid sequence: CASSEGGFPNTGELFF.

The gene calls are TRBV6-6 and TRBJ1-2; D is undetermined. V was clipped by 0 bases and J by 0 bases, with 8 bases between them. The CDR3 consists of 15 residues. Germline CDR1 is MNHNY and CDR2 is SVGAGI (reference sequence). This chain's CDR3 is CASSYSGRANYGYTF. CDR3 sequence (DNA): TGTGCCAGCAGTTACTCGGGCAGAGCTAACTATGGCTACACCTTC.

V usage is TRBV6-5 and J usage is TRBJ2-3, with a possible D match to TRBD2 (6 bases). V lost 4 bases, J lost 2 bases, and 13 bases lay in between. This CDR3 has 15 amino acids. CDR1 is MNHEY, CDR2 SVGAGI, per germline. The CDR3 DNA is TGTGCCAGCAGTTCCCCGGGGGTAGTCACAGATACGCAGTATTTT. Its translation: CASSSPGVVTDTQYF.

The rearrangement uses TRBV5-6 and TRBJ2-7; 10 bases agree with TRBD2. From germline, CDR1 is SGHDT and CDR2 YYEEEE. The CDR3 contains 16 residues. V was clipped by 3 bases and J by 2 bases; unmatched bases: 8. The CDR3 region has the DNA TGTGCCAGCAGCTACTTGGGTAGCGGGAGGCCCTACGAGCAGTACTTC. Protein: CASSYLGSGRPYEQYF.

For the CDR3, the DNA is TGTGCCAGCAGCTTAAGGCGGGGAGAGACCCAGTACTTC. Protein product: CASSLRRGETQYF. The chain carries TRBV7-6 and TRBJ2-5; possibly TRBD2 for D (6 bases). The V end lost 2 bases, the J end lost 4 bases, and 8 bases lay between the germline ends. Germline V gene lookup returns CDR1 SGHVS and CDR2 FNYEAQ. This CDR3 is 13 amino acids long.

V and J are TRBV5-1 and TRBJ2-7; 15 bases are a match to TRBD2. Germline values: CDR1 SGHRS, CDR2 YFSETQ. Germline trimming cut 4 bases from V and 6 bases from J; bases unmatched to any gene: 8. This CDR3 has 16 amino acids. CDR3 loop: CASSRGLAGGPGEQYF. For the CDR3, the DNA is TGCGCCAGCAGCCGCGGACTAGCGGGAGGGCCGGGCGAGCAGTACTTC.

This clone appeared a few times. V and J are TRBV10-2 and TRBJ2-7; TRBD2 might be the D (6 bases). Trimming took 6 bases from V and 1 from J, leaving 10 bases between them. The CDR3 has 13 residues. Germline CDR1 and CDR2: WSHSY and SAAADI. Written as DNA, the CDR3 is TGCGCCAGCAGGGCTAGCGATTCCTACGAGCAGTACTTC. Its translation is CASRASDSYEQYF.

This rearrangement joins TRBV6-1 to TRBJ1-5; 8 bases fit TRBD1. The CDR3 is made up of 14 amino acids. Germline V lookup: CDR1 MNHNS, CDR2 SASEGT. J gave up 6 bases and V 1 base, and 2 bases lay outside the gene matches. Written as DNA, the CDR3 is TGTGCCAGCAGTGAAGACAGGGGGGGTCAGCCCCAGCATTTT. Its translation is CASSEDRGGQPQHF.

The chain employs TRBV15 and TRBJ2-4; 10 nucleotides agree with TRBD2. Trimming at V came to 1 base and at J to 3 bases, leaving 12 bases not matched to a gene. The CDR3 spans 19 residues. Germline-derived CDR1 and CDR2 are LNHNV and YYDKDF (reference sequence). CDR3 sequence reads: CATSRGWGGLAGVKNIQYF. The DNA of the CDR3 is TGTGCCACCAGCAGAGGATGGGGCGGGCTAGCGGGAGTCAAAAACATTCAGTACTTC.

This clone was seen just once. DNA for the CDR3: TGTGCCCAGGCCCGGGAGTTCCCGAGGGAGGTCAATGAGCAGTTCTTC. Protein product: CAQAREFPREVNEQFF. The chain combines TRBV5-8 with TRBJ2-1; D may be TRBD2 (6 bases). Germline values: CDR1 SGHTS, CDR2 YDEGEE. The CDR3 is 16 residues long. Trimming stripped 10 bases from V and 6 bases from J, with 26 bases between.

This sequence joins TRBV2 and TRBJ1-1; 8 bases match TRBD1. Germline values: CDR1 SNHLY, CDR2 FYNNEI. The CDR3 spans 12 residues. After removal of 7 bases from V and 6 bases from J, the junction contained 4 bases not matched to a gene. The chain's CDR3 is CASNDRGSEAFF. The CDR3 nucleotides read TGTGCCAGCAATGACAGGGGATCTGAAGCTTTCTTT.

The chain recombines TRBV5-7 with TRBJ2-5; the D is unclear. TRBV5-7 is an ORF, with its function uncertain. V lost 7 bases and J 2 bases, leaving 12 bases between the germline ends. The CDR3 has 13 residues. This chain's CDR3 is CASGTRSQETQYF. The CDR3 DNA reads TGTGCCAGCGGTACCCGGTCTCAAGAGACCCAGTACTTC.

This clone has a single count. The rearrangement links TRBV5-1 to TRBJ2-2; D may be TRBD1 (6 bases). The CDR3 loop spans 15 amino acids. The germline V and J ends were trimmed by 4 bases and 5 bases, with 15 bases remaining between them. Germline V gene sequence: CDR1 SGHRS, CDR2 YFSETQ. The CDR3 DNA reads TGCGCCAGCAGCGTTGACAGGAAGAGAACCGGGGAGCTGTTTTTT. Protein sequence: CASSVDRKRTGELFF.

This clone turned up a few times. The chain is built from TRBV6-4 and TRBJ2-1, with 7 bases matching TRBD1. The CDR3 is 16 residues long. Trimming removed 0 bases from V and 8 bases from J; junction bases left unmatched: 10. In germline, CDR1 is MRHNA, CDR2 SNTAGT. This CDR3 reads CASSDSERTGPHEQFF. CDR3 bases: TGTGCCAGCAGTGACTCGGAAAGGACAGGTCCCCATGAGCAGTTCTTC.

This clone has a single count. V and J are TRBV7-6 and TRBJ2-3; the match to TRBD1 covers 9 bases. The germline V gene has CDR1 SGHVS and CDR2 FNYEAQ. The CDR3 length is 14 residues. V lost 7 bases, J lost 2 bases, and 4 bases stayed unmatched. CDR3 amino acids: CASTRTGDTDTQYF. CDR3 sequence (DNA): TGTGCCAGCACCAGGACAGGGGACACAGATACGCAGTATTTT.

The V gene is TRBV4-1, the J gene TRBJ2-5; 7 nucleotides line up with TRBD2. This CDR3 spans 15 amino acids. Germline V lookup: CDR1 MGHRA, CDR2 YSYEKL. The junction had 7 bases not matched to a gene; V was cut back by 2 bases and J by 4 bases. The chain's CDR3 is CASSQTSVRRETQYF. DNA of the CDR3: TGCGCCAGCAGCCAAACTAGCGTTAGGCGAGAGACCCAGTACTTC.

The chain uses TRBV14 and TRBJ2-7; 9 positions agree with TRBD1. J lost 5 bases, V lost 6 bases, and 8 bases had no gene match. The CDR3 is made up of 14 amino acids. The germline gives CDR1 SGHDN, CDR2 FVKESK. The CDR3, as DNA: TGTGCCAGCAGACTAGGACAGGGGAGGAACGAGCAGTACTTC. This gives the protein CASRLGQGRNEQYF.

The DNA for the CDR3 is TGTGCCAGCAGCTTGCCCCGACAGGGGTCGGGGCCCCAGCATTTT. Translated: CASSLPRQGSGPQHF. The chain couples TRBV5-6 to TRBJ1-5; 8 bases line up with TRBD1. CDR3 length: 15 residues. Per germline, CDR1 SGHDT and CDR2 YYEEEE. J gave up 9 bases and V 1 base, and 9 bases lay outside the gene matches.

CDR3 DNA: TGCGCCAGCAGCCAAGATATTCGCCGACAGGGGGCGACAGGGGAGCAGTTCTTC. Protein sequence: CASSQDIRRQGATGEQFF. The chain employs TRBV4-3 and TRBJ2-1, with 10 bases identical to TRBD1. CDR1 LGHNA and CDR2 YSLEER come from the germline V gene. With V trimmed by 0 bases and J by 10 bases, 15 bases remained unmatched. This CDR3 comprises 18 residues.

The CDR3 DNA reads as TGTGCCAGCAGTGGTAAGACAGGGGGCGCCGAGGGCACTGAAGCTTTCTTT. It translates to CASSGKTGGAEGTEAFF. The J gene is TRBJ1-1, the V gene TRBV27, with 10 bases lining up with TRBD1. The germline gives CDR1 MNHEY, CDR2 SMNVEV (reference sequence). This CDR3 region has 17 residues. V was clipped by 5 bases and J by 4 bases; unmatched bases: 13.

This clone was seen only a few times. This sequence joins TRBV9 and TRBJ1-5; D is unresolved. This CDR3 comprises 12 residues. Deletions cut 6 bases from V and 0 bases from J, with 4 bases between. Germline CDR1 reads SGDLS; CDR2 reads YYNGEE. The CDR3 coding sequence is TGTGCCAGCAATAGTAGCAATCAGCCCCAGCATTTT. Protein product: CASNSSNQPQHF.